The rows below give T cell receptor beta chains drawn from one sample of a study of OX40 agonist ivuxolimab in advanced cancers. This table comes from immunoSEQ multiplex PCR, and its TCRdb copy is limited to in-frame clones, with some not included. The sample records around 130,000 clones, just under 95% being singletons. Sequenced here: CD4+ or CD8+ T cells sorted from blood, sampled in a trial of the OX40 agonist ivuxolimab. The receptors here all came from an adult with an advanced solid tumor such as melanoma, head and neck, liver or kidney cancer. CDR3s include the opening cysteine and the closing phenylalanine or tryptophan. Fields, in order: CDR3 protein, CDR3 length, V gene, J gene.

CDR3: CASSPQTSGYNEQFF
length: 15
V: TRBV18
J: TRBJ2-1

CDR3: CASSSGTLKDSGNTIYF
length: 17
V: TRBV7-2
J: TRBJ1-3

CDR3: CASSVTVGYGYTF
length: 13
V: TRBV9
J: TRBJ1-2

CDR3: CASRRHPISGNTIYF
length: 15
V: TRBV28
J: TRBJ1-3

CDR3: CASSFPGTNLYF
length: 12
V: TRBV7-9
J: TRBJ2-5

CDR3: CASSLEVNTEAFF
length: 13
V: TRBV5-1
J: TRBJ1-1

CDR3: CASSIAMGQGYEQFF
length: 15
V: TRBV19
J: TRBJ2-1

CDR3: CASSPLGTDTQYF
length: 13
V: TRBV7-7
J: TRBJ2-3

CDR3: CASSPPHPLEGKDTQYF
length: 17
V: TRBV28
J: TRBJ2-3

CDR3: CASSPGGSSYEQYF
length: 14
V: TRBV7-3
J: TRBJ2-7

CDR3: CASSEPGRTNNEQFF
length: 15
V: TRBV19
J: TRBJ2-1

CDR3: CASRAGTGFVNEQFF
length: 15
V: TRBV2
J: TRBJ2-1

CDR3: CASSLAPTGADGYTF
length: 15
V: TRBV7-9
J: TRBJ1-2

CDR3: CASSDALIGGPRNTIYF
length: 17
V: TRBV10-2
J: TRBJ1-3

CDR3: CASSLTATGAYNEQFF
length: 16
V: TRBV28
J: TRBJ2-1

CDR3: CSATGSYEQYF
length: 11
V: TRBV20-1
J: TRBJ2-7

CDR3: CASSAEAASSGNTIYF
length: 16
V: TRBV9
J: TRBJ1-3

CDR3: CASRTIGTVSGNTIYF
length: 16
V: TRBV2
J: TRBJ1-3

CDR3: CASSPQNAYEQYF
length: 13
V: TRBV18
J: TRBJ2-7

CDR3: CASRPGGQGSYEQYF
length: 15
V: TRBV2
J: TRBJ2-7

CDR3: CASSSGQGNYEQYF
length: 14
V: TRBV28
J: TRBJ2-7

CDR3: CASSPSGGAFSEQFF
length: 15
V: TRBV7-9
J: TRBJ2-1

CDR3: CASKGGLGGAYNEQFF
length: 16
V: TRBV2
J: TRBJ2-1

CDR3: CASRTQGGSETQYF
length: 14
V: TRBV28
J: TRBJ2-5

CDR3: CASSSSYEQYF
length: 11
V: TRBV5-8
J: TRBJ2-7

CDR3: CASSLRQGAIDTQYF
length: 15
V: TRBV11-2
J: TRBJ2-3

CDR3: CASSLGGGGNEQFF
length: 14
V: TRBV28
J: TRBJ2-1

CDR3: CASTQGRDTEAFF
length: 13
V: TRBV6-1
J: TRBJ1-1

CDR3: CASSVGQGRTGELFF
length: 15
V: TRBV6-4
J: TRBJ2-2

CDR3: CASSQAWDRVVPHNEQYF
length: 18
V: TRBV4-1
J: TRBJ2-7

CDR3: CASSRDPSESPLHF
length: 14
V: TRBV6-5
J: TRBJ1-6

CDR3: CASSLTGKAPNEKLFF
length: 16
V: TRBV14
J: TRBJ1-4

CDR3: CASSALLSFEQFF
length: 13
V: TRBV5-1
J: TRBJ2-1

CDR3: CASSLAFPGLAANEQFF
length: 17
V: TRBV7-8
J: TRBJ2-1

CDR3: CASSLALAGVGTGELFF
length: 17
V: TRBV11-2
J: TRBJ2-2

CDR3: CATSRDPRGRLNIEAFF
length: 17
V: TRBV15
J: TRBJ1-1

CDR3: CASSIRTGVGTGELFF
length: 16
V: TRBV19
J: TRBJ2-2

CDR3: CASSTRTIPWGSNQPQHF
length: 18
V: TRBV4-1
J: TRBJ1-5

CDR3: CASSATVTSGTNVLTF
length: 16
V: TRBV9
J: TRBJ2-6

CDR3: CASSSGRLIKRGESYNEQFF
length: 20
V: TRBV21-1
J: TRBJ2-1

CDR3: CASSIRDSSQYF
length: 12
V: TRBV5-6
J: TRBJ2-4

CDR3: CASSLLANTGELFF
length: 14
V: TRBV5-1
J: TRBJ2-2

CDR3: CASSMASVQETQYF
length: 14
V: TRBV19
J: TRBJ2-5

CDR3: CASSIRTAPNEKLFF
length: 15
V: TRBV9
J: TRBJ1-4

CDR3: CASNAAGGAKNIQYF
length: 15
V: TRBV7-9
J: TRBJ2-4

CDR3: CASSLAKGLNEKLFF
length: 15
V: TRBV28
J: TRBJ1-4

CDR3: CAWSRLAGFYEQYF
length: 14
V: TRBV30
J: TRBJ2-7

CDR3: CASRGTNNQPQHF
length: 13
V: TRBV6-5
J: TRBJ1-5

CDR3: CASSLGGPGEKLFF
length: 14
V: TRBV5-1
J: TRBJ1-4

CDR3: CASSVTQGGRDTQYF
length: 15
V: TRBV9
J: TRBJ2-3